These T cell receptor beta chains were read from a single sample in a study of CD8 T cells in Susac syndrome. TCRdb passed the immunoSEQ multiplex PCR reads through MiXCR, listing each CDR3 protein once. Of a few hundred thousand distinct CDR3 sequences in the sample, about 88% were seen once. The sequencing input was CD8+ T cells from PBMCs. These receptors were collected from a human donor with multiple sclerosis. The CDR3 runs from the conserved cysteine through the conserved F or W. D genes are given only for firm matches. Clone size is stated in some rows and not others, as once, few, many or a class when expanded.

j_call: TRBJ2-1; clone_size: .; d_call: .; v_call: TRBV28; cdr3_nt: TGTGCCAGCAGTTCCCCCCGGCGGAATGAGCAGTTCTTC; cdr3_aa: CASSSPRRNEQFF
j_call: TRBJ1-1; clone_size: .; d_call: .; v_call: TRBV13; cdr3_nt: TGTGCCAGCAGCTGGACAGCCGGGGCTTTCTTT; cdr3_aa: CASSWTAGAFF
j_call: TRBJ2-7; clone_size: .; d_call: TRBD2; v_call: TRBV6-1; cdr3_nt: TGTGCCAGCAGTGAAGCGCTTGGGGTAGCGGGAGTCTACGAGCAGTACTTC; cdr3_aa: CASSEALGVAGVYEQYF
j_call: TRBJ1-1; clone_size: once; d_call: .; v_call: TRBV5-6; cdr3_nt: TGTGCCAGCAGCCTCTGGGTGAACACTGAAGCTTTCTTT; cdr3_aa: CASSLWVNTEAFF
j_call: TRBJ1-5; clone_size: .; d_call: .; v_call: TRBV27; cdr3_nt: TGTGCCAGCCAGCCCCAGCATAGCAATCAGCCCCAGCATTTT; cdr3_aa: CASQPQHSNQPQHF
j_call: TRBJ2-1; clone_size: .; d_call: TRBD1; v_call: TRBV7-8; cdr3_nt: TGTGCCAGCAGCTTAGGACAGGGGATTTACTACAATGAGCAGTTCTTC; cdr3_aa: CASSLGQGIYYNEQFF
j_call: TRBJ2-5; clone_size: once; d_call: TRBD1; v_call: TRBV5-1; cdr3_nt: TGCGCCAGCAGCCCCCCTAACAGGGGGAAAGAGACCCAGTACTTC; cdr3_aa: CASSPPNRGKETQYF
j_call: TRBJ1-1; clone_size: .; d_call: .; v_call: TRBV7-9; cdr3_nt: TGTGCCAGCAGCTACAGGGAAATCACTGAAGCTTTCTTT; cdr3_aa: CASSYREITEAFF
j_call: TRBJ1-2; clone_size: .; d_call: .; v_call: TRBV4-1; cdr3_nt: TGCGCCAGCAGCCACGGGACCGACTTTTATGGCTACACCTTC; cdr3_aa: CASSHGTDFYGYTF
j_call: TRBJ1-2; clone_size: .; d_call: .; v_call: TRBV7-9; cdr3_nt: TGTGCCAGCAGCTTATCGACAGCTTATGGCTACACCTTC; cdr3_aa: CASSLSTAYGYTF
j_call: TRBJ1-4; clone_size: .; d_call: .; v_call: TRBV30; cdr3_nt: TGTGCCGGATGGTGGCAGCGGAAACTGTTTTTT; cdr3_aa: CAGWWQRKLFF
j_call: TRBJ1-1; clone_size: .; d_call: .; v_call: TRBV28; cdr3_nt: TGTGCCAGCAGCCCGGGACCAGCTGAAGCTTTCTTT; cdr3_aa: CASSPGPAEAFF
j_call: TRBJ2-7; clone_size: .; d_call: TRBD2; v_call: TRBV7-9; cdr3_nt: TGTGCCGGTGGGAGCGGGAGGTCCTCCTACGAGCAGTACTTC; cdr3_aa: CAGGSGRSSYEQYF
j_call: TRBJ1-5; clone_size: .; d_call: .; v_call: TRBV15; cdr3_nt: TGTGCCACCAGCAGATTCCGGGAAGGGGATCAGCCCCAGCATTTT; cdr3_aa: CATSRFREGDQPQHF
j_call: TRBJ1-5; clone_size: .; d_call: .; v_call: TRBV6-9; cdr3_nt: TGTGCCAGCAGCGAAGTAGACCGGGCGACCTATAGCAATCAGCCCCAGCATTTT; cdr3_aa: CASSEVDRATYSNQPQHF
j_call: TRBJ2-3; clone_size: .; d_call: TRBD2; v_call: TRBV7-9; cdr3_nt: TGTGCCAGCAGCCTGACTAGCGGGAGGATAGATACGCAGTATTTT; cdr3_aa: CASSLTSGRIDTQYF
j_call: TRBJ2-5; clone_size: .; d_call: .; v_call: TRBV7-9; cdr3_nt: TGTGCCAGCAGCTTAGAGGATGGGAGAAGACGGGAGACCCAGTACTTC; cdr3_aa: CASSLEDGRRRETQYF
j_call: TRBJ2-1; clone_size: .; d_call: .; v_call: TRBV25-1; cdr3_nt: TGTGCCAGCAGTGAATACAAGGTCAATGAGCAGTTCTTC; cdr3_aa: CASSEYKVNEQFF
j_call: TRBJ2-3; clone_size: .; d_call: TRBD1; v_call: TRBV7-9; cdr3_nt: TGTGCCACCATCCCGGGACAGATAACAGATACGCAGTATTTT; cdr3_aa: CATIPGQITDTQYF
j_call: TRBJ1-1; clone_size: .; d_call: .; v_call: TRBV27; cdr3_nt: TGTGCCAGCAGTATTCGTCCCCGCGGTGAAGCTTTCTTT; cdr3_aa: CASSIRPRGEAFF
j_call: TRBJ1-2; clone_size: .; d_call: .; v_call: TRBV27; cdr3_nt: TGTGCCAGCAGTTTACTCGGGGGGTCGCCTGGCTACACCTTC; cdr3_aa: CASSLLGGSPGYTF
j_call: TRBJ1-5; clone_size: .; d_call: .; v_call: TRBV7-9; cdr3_nt: TGTGCCAGCAGCCGCGGATTGTACAGCAATCAGCCCCAGCATTTT; cdr3_aa: CASSRGLYSNQPQHF
j_call: TRBJ1-1; clone_size: .; d_call: .; v_call: TRBV6-1; cdr3_nt: TGTGCCAGCCAAAACCAAAAACGGGGCACTGAAGCTTTCTTT; cdr3_aa: CASQNQKRGTEAFF
j_call: TRBJ2-2; clone_size: .; d_call: .; v_call: TRBV29-1; cdr3_nt: TGCAGCGGGCTCACCTACACCGGGGAGCTGTTTTTT; cdr3_aa: CSGLTYTGELFF
j_call: TRBJ2-6; clone_size: .; d_call: .; v_call: TRBV5-1; cdr3_nt: TGCGCCAGCAGCATAGGGGACCGGCTCTCTGGGGCCAACGTCCTGACTTTC; cdr3_aa: CASSIGDRLSGANVLTF
j_call: TRBJ2-7; clone_size: .; d_call: .; v_call: TRBV11-2; cdr3_nt: TGTGCCAGCAGCTTATATAGGGAGATAGCCTACGAGCAGTACTTC; cdr3_aa: CASSLYREIAYEQYF
j_call: TRBJ2-1; clone_size: .; d_call: TRBD2; v_call: TRBV12-3/TRBV12-4; cdr3_nt: TGTGCCAGCCGGACTAGCGGGAGGGCCCGCTCCTACAATGAGCAGTTCTTC; cdr3_aa: CASRTSGRARSYNEQFF
j_call: TRBJ2-7; clone_size: .; d_call: .; v_call: TRBV4-1; cdr3_nt: TGCGCCAGCAGCCCGCGAACAGGGTTCCACGAGCAGTACTTC; cdr3_aa: CASSPRTGFHEQYF
j_call: TRBJ2-7; clone_size: .; d_call: TRBD1; v_call: TRBV7-9; cdr3_nt: TGTGCCAGCAGCCCGGGGACAGGGGGTGCCTACGAGCAGTACTTC; cdr3_aa: CASSPGTGGAYEQYF
j_call: TRBJ2-4; clone_size: .; d_call: .; v_call: TRBV28; cdr3_nt: TGTGCCAGCAGTTTAGGGGACATTCAGTACTTC; cdr3_aa: CASSLGDIQYF
j_call: TRBJ1-1; clone_size: .; d_call: .; v_call: TRBV7-9; cdr3_nt: TGTGCCAGCAGCTTAAATAGTCCGGCGAACACTGAAGCTTTCTTT; cdr3_aa: CASSLNSPANTEAFF
j_call: TRBJ1-6; clone_size: .; d_call: .; v_call: TRBV6-1; cdr3_nt: TGTGCCAGCGGGGGCCCCAGACCCCTCCACTTT; cdr3_aa: CASGGPRPLHF
j_call: TRBJ1-1; clone_size: .; d_call: .; v_call: TRBV30; cdr3_nt: TGTGCCTGGAGTGGGCCCCCGAACACTGAAGCTTTCTTT; cdr3_aa: CAWSGPPNTEAFF
j_call: TRBJ2-3; clone_size: .; d_call: .; v_call: TRBV2; cdr3_nt: TGTGCCAGCAGTGAAGGCCACCTCACAGATACGCAGTATTTT; cdr3_aa: CASSEGHLTDTQYF
j_call: TRBJ2-7; clone_size: .; d_call: .; v_call: TRBV27; cdr3_nt: TGTGCCAGCAGTTCTCTGACAGGACCCAGCTCCTACGAGCAGTACTTC; cdr3_aa: CASSSLTGPSSYEQYF
j_call: TRBJ2-7; clone_size: .; d_call: TRBD1; v_call: TRBV19; cdr3_nt: TGTGCCAGTAGTCTTGGACAGGGTCCGAGTGAGCAGTACTTC; cdr3_aa: CASSLGQGPSEQYF
j_call: TRBJ2-1; clone_size: few; d_call: TRBD1; v_call: TRBV6-5; cdr3_nt: TGTGCCAGCAGTTATAGGGACAGAAGCTACAATGAGCAGTTCTTC; cdr3_aa: CASSYRDRSYNEQFF
j_call: TRBJ2-1; clone_size: .; d_call: TRBD2; v_call: TRBV6-5; cdr3_nt: TGTGCCAGCAGTTTACTAGCGGGAGGGGTGGGGAATGAGCAGTTCTTC; cdr3_aa: CASSLLAGGVGNEQFF
j_call: TRBJ2-1; clone_size: .; d_call: .; v_call: TRBV27; cdr3_nt: TGTGCCAGCAGTATGAGCGGTTGGGGTGAGCAGTTCTTC; cdr3_aa: CASSMSGWGEQFF
j_call: TRBJ2-7; clone_size: .; d_call: TRBD2; v_call: TRBV27; cdr3_nt: TGTGCCAGCAGTTCCCGACGGGGACTAGCGGGTTCCTACGAGCAGTACTTC; cdr3_aa: CASSSRRGLAGSYEQYF
j_call: TRBJ1-1; clone_size: .; d_call: TRBD1; v_call: TRBV6-6; cdr3_nt: TGTGCCAGCAGCCTGACAGGGGGACGCCCTGAAGCTTTCTTT; cdr3_aa: CASSLTGGRPEAFF
j_call: TRBJ1-2; clone_size: .; d_call: .; v_call: TRBV20-1; cdr3_nt: TGCAGTGCTAGACGTCAGCTCAACTATGGCTACACCTTC; cdr3_aa: CSARRQLNYGYTF
j_call: TRBJ2-7; clone_size: .; d_call: .; v_call: TRBV12-3/TRBV12-4; cdr3_nt: TGTGCCTGCAGTACTGGGGGGCTCAACGAGCAGTACTTC; cdr3_aa: CACSTGGLNEQYF
j_call: TRBJ1-5; clone_size: .; d_call: TRBD1; v_call: TRBV28; cdr3_nt: TGTGCCAGCAGTTTATGGAGGGGGCTAGATCAGCCCCAGCATTTT; cdr3_aa: CASSLWRGLDQPQHF
j_call: TRBJ1-1; clone_size: few; d_call: .; v_call: TRBV14; cdr3_nt: TGTGCCAGCAGCCGAATAATGGGGGTTCCTGAAGCTTTCTTT; cdr3_aa: CASSRIMGVPEAFF
j_call: TRBJ1-4; clone_size: .; d_call: TRBD1; v_call: TRBV25-1; cdr3_nt: TGTGCCAGCAGCCTGGGACAGGGGGATGAAAAACTGTTTTTT; cdr3_aa: CASSLGQGDEKLFF
j_call: TRBJ1-2; clone_size: .; d_call: .; v_call: TRBV28; cdr3_nt: TGTGCCAGCAGTTTAAACAGGAAACGGTCCGACTATGGCTACACCTTC; cdr3_aa: CASSLNRKRSDYGYTF
j_call: TRBJ1-3; clone_size: .; d_call: .; v_call: TRBV10-2; cdr3_nt: TGCGCCAGCAGTGGGGAGTTGAGCTCTGGAAACACCATATATTTT; cdr3_aa: CASSGELSSGNTIYF
j_call: TRBJ2-3; clone_size: .; d_call: .; v_call: TRBV7-6; cdr3_nt: TGTGCCAGCAGCTTAGCGGAGAGGAGCACAGATACGCAGTATTTT; cdr3_aa: CASSLAERSTDTQYF
j_call: TRBJ2-5; clone_size: .; d_call: .; v_call: TRBV9; cdr3_nt: TGTGCCAGCAGCGTAGGGGGTAGGGGCGGAGAGACCCAGTACTTC; cdr3_aa: CASSVGGRGGETQYF
j_call: TRBJ2-7; clone_size: .; d_call: .; v_call: TRBV9; cdr3_nt: TGTGCCAGCAGCCCCCGGAGTAGGCCCTACGAGCAGTACTTC; cdr3_aa: CASSPRSRPYEQYF
j_call: TRBJ2-3; clone_size: .; d_call: TRBD1; v_call: TRBV13; cdr3_nt: TGTGCCAGCAGCAGGGGGCTTTGGGCGCAGTATTTT; cdr3_aa: CASSRGLWAQYF
j_call: TRBJ1-2; clone_size: once; d_call: .; v_call: TRBV7-9; cdr3_nt: TGTGCCAGCAGCTTAGTCGTGCAGGTAGCTAACTATGGCTACACCTTC; cdr3_aa: CASSLVVQVANYGYTF
j_call: TRBJ1-3; clone_size: .; d_call: .; v_call: TRBV7-9; cdr3_nt: TGTGCCAGCAGCTTAAACGGAAACACCATATATTTT; cdr3_aa: CASSLNGNTIYF
j_call: TRBJ2-1; clone_size: .; d_call: .; v_call: TRBV28; cdr3_nt: TGTGCCAGCACCTTGATGGGTCTCAATGAGCGGTTCTTC; cdr3_aa: CASTLMGLNERFF
j_call: TRBJ2-1; clone_size: .; d_call: TRBD2; v_call: TRBV20-1; cdr3_nt: TGCAGTGCTGGATCCACCGGACTAGCGGGAGCCACGAGCTCCTACAATGAGCAGTTCTTC; cdr3_aa: CSAGSTGLAGATSSYNEQFF
j_call: TRBJ2-2; clone_size: .; d_call: TRBD2; v_call: TRBV27; cdr3_nt: TGTGCCAGCAGTTTAGAGCCTAGCGGGAGGCCCGGGGAGCTGTTTTTT; cdr3_aa: CASSLEPSGRPGELFF
j_call: TRBJ1-1; clone_size: .; d_call: TRBD1; v_call: TRBV6-5; cdr3_nt: TGTGCCAGCAGAGGGACAGGCCCAAGGGCTGAAGCTTTCTTT; cdr3_aa: CASRGTGPRAEAFF